This paragraph reports one T cell receptor beta chain. The antigen this receptor binds is unknown. Nothing much larger sits one base from this clone, and base qualities are not available. The sample belongs to a study of long-term antiretroviral therapy in people with HIV (dated by TCRdb to 2022 to 2024). About the full investigation: Collection of the earliest samples took place about a decade ahead of the 2015 WHO recommendation for immediate ART, at a time when ART was typically delayed until CD4 counts fell. This retrospective serial study examined whether starting ART and sustained HIV suppression were associated with changes in the composition and diversity of the TRB repertoire in peripheral blood. A total of over 150 cryopreserved PBMC samples came from 25 to 35 adults with confirmed HIV infection and were collected serially over a mean of about six years (range 1-12). About 35% of the 30 participants with HIV were female. No cross-contamination during QIAcube processing was seen in test extractions of a monoclonal T-cell line run alongside 33 polyclonal samples.

General study outcomes and caveats: CDR3 length ranges in HIV repertoires were narrower than in controls, and network structure suggested an antigen-experienced repertoire with only a slight naive shift after ART. Inferences about post-ART repertoire changes were limited because no data were available on ART adherence, viral resistance or therapy changes. Starting ART was linked to a significant rise in TRB diversity, yet even with long-term ART the diversity remained significantly lower than in transplant donor controls. Because cell numbers in pre-ART samples were limited, unsorted PBMC were profiled instead of sorted CD4+ and CD8+ T cells. Since PBMC availability was limited, sequencing covered only the TCR beta chain, with no alpha chain pairing. At every time point, the repertoire was dominated by expanded TRB clones first identified before ART initiation, although this dominance fluctuated and, in many PLHIV, declined after ART. The samples span the years 2004 to 2017, and the ART regimens used may be less effective than current regimens.

The immunoSEQ hsTCRB v3.0 assay was used at survey level resolution to sequence the TRB variable region. A depth of about 40,000-50,000 T-cell genomes per sample was targeted for TRB sequencing. TRB libraries were pooled and sequenced on an Illumina MiSeq using a v3 150-cycle kit. The paper's data handling went like this. Analysis of repertoires was carried out in R inside a reproducible Nextflow workflow spanning QC, data transformation and analysis. LymphoSeq2, an R package for exploring AIRR-Seq data, was used to implement the custom analyses. After excluding a handful of samples that yielded fewer than 5000 total TRB sequences, 150 to 200 HIV repertoires remained for analysis. Among the 188 retained HIV repertoires, some 60 were collected before ART initiation and around 130 were collected after ART initiation. Each repertoire was downsampled to 5000 TRB nucleotide sequences, and summary statistics were averaged across 100 downsampling iterations. Only TRB sequences with CDR3 regions of at least seven amino acids were retained for analysis. Diversity was measured with a Shannon entropy-derived clonality score and the Gini coefficient. In the repertoire networks, any two of the top 5000 CDR3 amino acid sequences were connected whenever the two sequences differed by an edit distance of one. For TRB CDR3 amino acid sequences, GLIPH2 was used to predict antigen specificity groups and MHC restriction. To flag known associations with CMV, EBV, HIV or tissue antigens, CDR3 amino acid sequences were compared against VDJdb and McPAS-TCR. Pre-ART, post-ART and control groups were compared with Wilcoxon signed-rank tests and Holm-Bonferroni correction. Here the immuneACCESS table is served through TCRdb, limited to in-frame sequences with V and J called. Missing clones are a known gap in these copies; in checked studies unresolved V genes cover under half, and the rest lacks a known reason. The DNA was the basis for D and trimming; V, J and clone size are from that table. Across this sample there are nearly 20,000 clones, with approximately 80% seen only once. Around 11% of the sample rests with the top ten.

Inclusion was restricted to participants for whom at least one PBMC sample before ART initiation and at least two post-ART samples were available. All participants with HIV were treated in the United States of America. Cryopreserved samples of roughly 0.95-10 million PBMC were thawed and washed before DNA extraction. At the time of the earliest PBMC sample for each participant with HIV, ages ranged from 23 to 54 years. Per participant, PBMC samples came from 1-4 timepoints prior to ART initiation and 2-8 timepoints following ART initiation, for a median of 7 samples. For every participant, serial HIV viral load, CD4+ T-cell count, ART history and demographic data were obtained. Genomic DNA was extracted from unsorted PBMC with a Qiagen kit on a QIAcube, processed in batches of 12 samples. The sequenced sample was unsorted PBMCs, obtained 0.2 years after starting antiretroviral therapy. The sequence was collected from a woman between 40 and 50 years old with HIV.

The DNA reads TGTGCCAGCAGTTACTCGATACCAGGGGCCTATGGCTACACCTTC. It translates as CASSYSIPGAYGYTF. The chain employs TRBV6-5 and TRBJ1-2; tentative D gene TRBD1, with 6 bases matching. A distance of 12 bases separates the germline ends of V and J, which lose 0 bases and 4 bases respectively. The germline V gene gives CDR1 as MNHEY and CDR2 as SVGAGI. The CDR3 goes from the cysteine to the phenylalanine over 15 residues. Just the 45-base CDR3 DNA is kept, in frame starting at base 1.